A selection of T cell receptor beta chains follows, all from one sample in a study of CD8+CD57+ T cells in acquired aplastic anemia. TCRdb re-analysed the reads in MiXCR, keeping a single row per CDR3 protein. The sample lists roughly 150,000 distinct CDR3 sequences; about 48% were seen once. Input material: sorted CD4+, CD8+, or CD8+CD57+ T cells (not recorded which) from PBMCs. These receptor sequences come from a human donor in good health. CDR3s include the opening cysteine and the closing phenylalanine or tryptophan. The order of the fields is V gene, clone size, J gene, CDR3 protein. Where a row states a size, it is once, few, many or the class of an expanded clone; other rows omit it.

TRBV20-1	many	TRBJ1-6	CSARDMQPTMFNSPLHF
TRBV29-1	.	TRBJ2-4	CSVVALAKNIQYF
TRBV5-8	.	TRBJ1-2	CASSFDRGDNGYTF
TRBV10-3	.	TRBJ2-3	CAIAGGGSADTQYF
TRBV9	.	TRBJ2-2	CASRGGAPGEPFF
TRBV12-3/TRBV12-4	.	TRBJ2-6	CASSPGTWFSGANVLTF
TRBV11-2	many	TRBJ2-7	CASRRQGPEQYF
TRBV4-2	many	TRBJ2-2	CASSPNRAMNTGELFF
TRBV9	many	TRBJ2-2	CASSVGGEGGRATGELFF
TRBV12-3/TRBV12-4	many	TRBJ2-1	CASSSTRAGVSPGNEQFF
TRBV20-1	.	.	CSARPFTSGSFYEQFF
TRBV5-5	.	TRBJ2-5	CASSRTGGAMETQYF
TRBV25-1	.	TRBJ1-2	CASGASYYGYTF
TRBV9	.	TRBJ2-1	CASSEGPLGSYNEQFF
TRBV7-3	many	TRBJ1-3	CASSLDSGGSGNTIYF
TRBV6-2/TRBV6-3	many	TRBJ2-5	CASSYYSQTQYF
TRBV19	.	TRBJ2-1	CASSIGRLEGDEQFF